This T cell receptor beta chain was captured by sequencing in a study of blood T cell repertoires in COVID-19. For the study at large: Acute-phase and convalescent COVID-19 samples originated in the United States, Italy and Spain. PBMCs, B-cell-depleted T cells, or T cells provided the cDNA or gDNA that made up the material.

While infection was still active, Seattle patients were enrolled and then followed longitudinally. Method: immunoSEQ multiplex PCR; TCRdb's copy keeps in-frame clones and lacks some. The sample lists some 220,000 clones, around four fifths occurring once. In germline, CDR1 is DFQATT, CDR2 SNEGSKA (reference sequence). This CDR3 is built from 14 residues. Germline trimming cut 3 bases from V and 7 bases from J; bases unmatched to any gene: 8. V gene TRBV20-1 combines with J gene TRBJ1-1; 10 bases fit TRBD1. Specimen: peripheral blood. This TCR came from a woman in her seventies with COVID-19, enrolled during active disease. The CDR3 DNA sequence: TGCAGTGCTAGTGGGGACAGGGGAGGGATTGAAGCTTTCTTT. Encoded protein: CSASGDRGGIEAFF.